These 9 T cell receptor beta chains were all obtained from the same sample, sequenced in a study of blood T cell repertoires in COVID-19. The assay was immunoSEQ multiplex PCR, and TCRdb's table has in-frame clones only and misses some. The sample shows roughly 100,000 clones, about nine tenths of them seen only once. The material sequenced was peripheral blood. These receptors originate from a woman between 50 and 59 years old with COVID-19, enrolled during active disease.

The V gene is TRBV5-1, the J gene TRBJ1-2; D unclear. CDR1 and CDR2 (germline): SGHRS, YFSETQ. V lost 0 bases, J lost 8 bases, and 17 bases lay in between. The CDR3 consists of 15 residues. The CDR3, as DNA: TGCGCCAGCAGCTTGGATCCCAGCGGCCCGGGGGGCTACACCTTC. It is translated as CASSLDPSGPGGYTF.

The chain recombines TRBV25-1 with TRBJ1-1; 7 positions match TRBD1. The CDR3 is made up of 13 amino acids. CDR1 is MGHDK and CDR2 is SYGVNS in the germline V gene. With 8 bases clipped from V and 1 base from J, the junction kept 4 bases outside the gene matches. CDR3 loop: CASRTGENTEAFF. The CDR3 DNA sequence: TGTGCCAGCCGGACAGGAGAGAACACTGAAGCTTTCTTT.

This chain links TRBV5-4 with TRBJ2-5; D not certain. CDR3 length equals 15 residues. Looked up from germline, CDR1 is SGHNT and CDR2 is YYREEE (reference sequence). Trimming removed 0 bases from V and 2 bases from J, with 11 bases in between. The CDR3 region has the DNA TGTGCCAGCAGCTTGGATGTGCGGTCACAAGAGACCCAGTACTTC. Its protein product is CASSLDVRSQETQYF. The full variable domain, with the rest looked up from reference TRBV5-4 and TRBJ2-5, is ETGVTQSPTHLIKTRGQQVTLRCSSQSGHNTVSWYQQALGQGPQFIFQYYREEENGRGNFPPRFSGLQFPNYSSELNVNALELDDSALYLCASSLDVRSQETQYFGPGTRLLVL.

The chain has TRBV5-1 and TRBJ1-1; 7 bases line up with TRBD1. CDR1 is SGHRS and CDR2 is YFSETQ in the germline V gene. After removal of 0 bases from V and 0 bases from J, the junction contained 8 bases not matched to a gene. The CDR3 sequence is 17 residues long. Written as DNA, the CDR3 is TGCGCCAGCAGCTTGGAACACAGGGGTAGGATGAACACTGAAGCTTTCTTT. It specifies CASSLEHRGRMNTEAFF.

This chain links TRBV7-8 with TRBJ1-6; 7 bases map to TRBD1. The V segment lost 0 bases and the J segment 1 base; nucleotides outside the gene matches: 3. The CDR3 runs 17 residues. CDR1 and CDR2 from the germline V gene are SGHVS and FQNEAQ. CDR3 in amino acids: CASSLAQGVSYNSPLHF. CDR3 sequence (DNA): TGTGCCAGCAGCTTAGCGCAGGGGGTATCCTATAATTCACCCCTCCACTTT. The whole variable domain, filled in from reference TRBV7-8 and TRBJ1-6, reads GAGVSQSPRYKVAKRGQDVALRCDPISGHVSLFWYQQALGQGPEFLTYFQNEAQLDKSGLPSDRFFAERPEGSVSTLKIQRTQQEDSAVYLCASSLAQGVSYNSPLHFGNGTRLTVT.

This rearrangement joins TRBV12-3 or TRBV12-4 to TRBJ2-2; D remains ambiguous. This CDR3 is built from 12 residues. V was shortened by 6 bases and J by 7 bases, with 9 bases between the two germline ends. This chain's CDR3 is CASRRPSGELFF. DNA of the CDR3: TGTGCCAGCAGGAGGCCGAGCGGGGAGCTGTTTTTT.

The sample holds one count of this clone. The chain recombines TRBV19 with TRBJ2-2; unclear D gene. The CDR3 totals 11 residues. The ends were cut back, 8 bases at V and 5 bases at J, with 6 bases in the middle. Looked up from germline, CDR1 is LNHDA and CDR2 is SQIVND (reference sequence). CDR3: CASQETGELFF. In DNA form, the CDR3 reads TGTGCCAGTCAAGAGACCGGGGAGCTGTTTTTT. Using reference TRBV19 and TRBJ2-2 for the parts outside the CDR3, the full variable domain is DGGITQSPKYLFRKEGQNVTLSCEQNLNHDAMYWYRQDPGQGLRLIYYSQIVNDFQKGDIAEGYSVSREKKESFPLTVTSAQKNPTAFYLCASQETGELFFGEGSRLTVL.

The count of this clone is one. The chain couples TRBV7-2 to TRBJ1-2, with 7 nucleotides matching TRBD1. Trimming at V came to 3 bases and at J to 3 bases, leaving 4 bases not matched to a gene. In germline, CDR1 is SGHTA, CDR2 FQGNSA. The length of the CDR3 is 14 residues. The chain's CDR3 is CASSFPGGYYGYTF. The CDR3 DNA follows: TGTGCCAGCAGCTTTCCAGGGGGGTACTATGGCTACACCTTC.

The chain has TRBV28 and TRBJ1-2; D is uncertain. The CDR3 is made up of 14 amino acids. The germline V and J ends were trimmed by 2 bases and 5 bases, with 12 bases remaining between them. Germline CDR1 reads MDHEN; CDR2 reads SYDVKM. The CDR3 bases are TGTGCCAGCAGTTTACGGGGTTTTGGATATGGCTACACCTTC. It specifies CASSLRGFGYGYTF.